The sequence of this T cell receptor (beta chain) was determined in a study of T cell repertoires in cytomegalovirus infection. At the level of the study: Used in the study were CMV epitopes, some recently identified and HLA-C-restricted, others well-studied and HLA-B-restricted. Indicated by public TCR beta signatures were CMV infection and matching HLA type.

Study results and limitations: The ex vivo response was dominated by HLA-C-restricted CMV-specific TCR beta clonotypes. Carriers of CMV and the relevant HLA type were discriminated by public TCR beta frequency.

This clonotype was seen a few times. The antigen is unknown. Germline V CDR1 and CDR2: GTSNPN, SVGIG (reference sequence). There are 12 residues in the CDR3. Trimming removed 2 bases at V and 7 bases at J, with 11 bases between. TCRdb called the reads again in MiXCR, with one record for every CDR3 protein. The table shows a few hundred thousand distinct CDR3 sequences, with approximately 25% occurring only once. The sequences come from cultured PBMCs, collected from culture after CMV antigen stimulation. The gene calls are TRBV30 and TRBJ1-2; D ambiguous. The receptor was derived from a human donor in good health (CMV status not recorded). Some clones in this sample may be carry-over from other donors' samples. The CDR3 DNA sequence: TGTGCCTGGAGTAGGCCAGCCGGTGGCTACACCTTC. Its translation is CAWSRPAGGYTF.